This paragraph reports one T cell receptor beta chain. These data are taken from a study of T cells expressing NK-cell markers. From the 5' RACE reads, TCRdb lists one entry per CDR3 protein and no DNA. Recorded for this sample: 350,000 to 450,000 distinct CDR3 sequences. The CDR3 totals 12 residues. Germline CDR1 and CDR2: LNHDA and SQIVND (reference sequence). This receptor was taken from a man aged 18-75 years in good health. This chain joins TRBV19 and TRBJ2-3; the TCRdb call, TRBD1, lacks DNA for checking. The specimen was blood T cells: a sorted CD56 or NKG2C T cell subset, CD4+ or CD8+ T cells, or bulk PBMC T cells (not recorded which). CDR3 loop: CASTGRGDTQYF.